This TCR beta chain was observed in a study of lymphopenia after photon versus proton radiotherapy. Concerning this clone: The antigen is not known.

The method was immunoSEQ multiplex PCR; TCRdb's version includes in-frame clones alone and lacks a portion of them. The sample has 75,000 to 90,000 clones; approximately 82% are singletons. Study-wide results and limits: Proton therapy kept repertoires fairly stable, unlike photons, which gained effector/memory cells. A bigger post-nadir fall in TCR diversity correlated inversely with survival time in deceased patients. Oligoclonal CD8+ Temra expansion after nadir drove photon patients' diversity drop. Survival link was tested only in deceased patients; proton benefit remains a possibility.

The germline V and J ends were trimmed by 1 base and 2 bases, with 9 bases remaining between them. This CDR3 contains 15 residues. CDR1 SGHAT and CDR2 FQNNGV come from the germline V gene. Sequences were derived from peripheral blood, sampled from a patient treated with proton-based radiotherapy. The chain has TRBV11-2 and TRBJ2-1, with TRBD2 as a possible D gene (7 bases). The clonotype comes from a man aged 55 to 69 with pancreatic cancer. CDR3 coding DNA: TGTGCCAGCAGCTTAGGCGGGGGCGCCTACAATGAGCAGTTCTTC. It encodes CASSLGGGAYNEQFF.